These T cell receptor beta chains were read from a single sample in a study of blood T cell repertoires in COVID-19. Sequencing used immunoSEQ multiplex PCR; TCRdb keeps in-frame clones, though not all of them. The sample holds some 130,000 clones, 85% seen once. Source material: peripheral blood. The source is a man older than 75 with acute or convalescent COVID-19. CDR3s include the opening cysteine and the closing phenylalanine or tryptophan. The D gene is left open where the match is weak.

J gene: TRBJ2-1
CDR3 length: 13
D gene: TRBD1
V gene: TRBV20-1
CDR3 protein: CSASTGQPNEQFF

J gene: TRBJ1-1
CDR3 length: 18
D gene: TRBD1
V gene: TRBV7-2
CDR3 protein: CASSPLQTWDRTGDGAFF

J gene: TRBJ1-2
CDR3 length: 14
D gene: -
V gene: TRBV19
CDR3 protein: CASIGAGFNYGYTF

J gene: TRBJ2-3
CDR3 length: 15
D gene: -
V gene: TRBV19
CDR3 protein: CASSIFGGSTDTQYF

J gene: TRBJ2-2
CDR3 length: 15
D gene: -
V gene: TRBV3-1/TRBV3-2
CDR3 protein: CASSQAGTNTGELFF

J gene: TRBJ2-5
CDR3 length: 15
D gene: -
V gene: TRBV7-3
CDR3 protein: CASSFPGDLQETQYF

J gene: TRBJ2-3
CDR3 length: 16
D gene: TRBD2
V gene: TRBV11-2
CDR3 protein: CASSLGGSGGTDTQYF

J gene: TRBJ2-5
CDR3 length: 16
D gene: TRBD2
V gene: TRBV27
CDR3 protein: CASSFASGSRQETQYF

J gene: TRBJ1-1
CDR3 length: 13
D gene: -
V gene: TRBV10-3
CDR3 protein: CAISTHTNTEAFF

J gene: TRBJ1-1
CDR3 length: 13
D gene: TRBD1
V gene: TRBV28
CDR3 protein: CASSLGTDTEAFF

J gene: TRBJ1-2
CDR3 length: 17
D gene: -
V gene: TRBV7-2
CDR3 protein: CASSLRLQKVGNYGYTF

J gene: TRBJ2-1
CDR3 length: 16
D gene: -
V gene: TRBV6-6
CDR3 protein: CASTLIRRVANNEQFF

J gene: TRBJ2-3
CDR3 length: 15
D gene: -
V gene: TRBV5-1
CDR3 protein: CASRPVGTSTDTQYF

J gene: TRBJ1-5
CDR3 length: 13
D gene: -
V gene: TRBV6-5
CDR3 protein: CASSLRERQPQHF

J gene: TRBJ2-1
CDR3 length: 16
D gene: TRBD2
V gene: TRBV24-1
CDR3 protein: CATSHPISGGDNEQFF

J gene: TRBJ1-6
CDR3 length: 16
D gene: TRBD1
V gene: TRBV10-3
CDR3 protein: CAISEVGGTGNSPLHF

J gene: TRBJ2-2
CDR3 length: 14
D gene: -
V gene: TRBV9
CDR3 protein: CASSAGDSFGELFF

J gene: TRBJ2-7
CDR3 length: 15
D gene: TRBD2
V gene: TRBV7-9
CDR3 protein: CASSSTSGRVSEQYF

J gene: TRBJ1-5
CDR3 length: 14
D gene: -
V gene: TRBV2
CDR3 protein: CASSELASNQPQHF

J gene: TRBJ2-1
CDR3 length: 14
D gene: -
V gene: TRBV7-2
CDR3 protein: CASSFPRQINEQFF

J gene: TRBJ1-6
CDR3 length: 17
D gene: -
V gene: TRBV4-1
CDR3 protein: CASSQGPTSSYNSPLHF

J gene: TRBJ2-7
CDR3 length: 14
D gene: -
V gene: TRBV11-2
CDR3 protein: CASSSKATTYEQYF

J gene: TRBJ1-1
CDR3 length: 15
D gene: TRBD1
V gene: TRBV2
CDR3 protein: CASSRTGGMNTEAFF

J gene: TRBJ2-2
CDR3 length: 13
D gene: -
V gene: TRBV5-8
CDR3 protein: CASSHMSTGELFF

J gene: TRBJ2-7
CDR3 length: 12
D gene: -
V gene: TRBV12-3/TRBV12-4
CDR3 protein: CASSRGNYEQYF

J gene: TRBJ1-6
CDR3 length: 14
D gene: TRBD1
V gene: TRBV10-3
CDR3 protein: CAIKGQGVDSPLHF

J gene: TRBJ1-2
CDR3 length: 15
D gene: -
V gene: TRBV29-1
CDR3 protein: CSVPRAGASNYGYTF

J gene: TRBJ1-2
CDR3 length: 14
D gene: -
V gene: TRBV6-1
CDR3 protein: CASSQAARDQGYTF

J gene: TRBJ2-3
CDR3 length: 16
D gene: TRBD2
V gene: TRBV3-1/TRBV3-2
CDR3 protein: CASSQDPRLATDTQYF

J gene: TRBJ1-4
CDR3 length: 13
D gene: TRBD1
V gene: TRBV28
CDR3 protein: CASRRQGDEKLFF

J gene: TRBJ2-5
CDR3 length: 14
D gene: TRBD2
V gene: TRBV11-2
CDR3 protein: CASSPTGGQETQYF

J gene: TRBJ1-1
CDR3 length: 14
D gene: TRBD1
V gene: TRBV6-2/TRBV6-3
CDR3 protein: CASSYLEDRTEAFF

J gene: TRBJ1-2
CDR3 length: 13
D gene: TRBD1
V gene: TRBV6-5
CDR3 protein: CASSLRDSVGYTF

J gene: TRBJ2-1
CDR3 length: 17
D gene: -
V gene: TRBV7-9
CDR3 protein: CASSLIPTGILYNEQFF